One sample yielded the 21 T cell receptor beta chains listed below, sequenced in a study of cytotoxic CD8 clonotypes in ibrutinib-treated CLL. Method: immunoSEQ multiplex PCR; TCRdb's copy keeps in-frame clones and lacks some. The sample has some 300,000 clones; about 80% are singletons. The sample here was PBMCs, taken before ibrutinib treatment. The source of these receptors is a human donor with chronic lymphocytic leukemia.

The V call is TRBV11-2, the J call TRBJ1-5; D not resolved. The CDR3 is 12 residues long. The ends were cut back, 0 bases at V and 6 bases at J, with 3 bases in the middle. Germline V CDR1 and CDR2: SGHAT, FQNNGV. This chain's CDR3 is CASSLEGQPQHF. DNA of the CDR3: TGTGCCAGCAGCTTAGAAGGTCAGCCCCAGCATTTT.

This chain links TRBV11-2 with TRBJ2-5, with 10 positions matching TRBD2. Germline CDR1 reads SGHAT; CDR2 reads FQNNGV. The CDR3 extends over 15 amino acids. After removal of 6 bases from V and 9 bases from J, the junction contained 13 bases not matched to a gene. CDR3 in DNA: TGTGCCAGCAGGGGGACTAGCGATACCCTAGGGGCCCAGTACTTC. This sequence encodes CASRGTSDTLGAQYF.

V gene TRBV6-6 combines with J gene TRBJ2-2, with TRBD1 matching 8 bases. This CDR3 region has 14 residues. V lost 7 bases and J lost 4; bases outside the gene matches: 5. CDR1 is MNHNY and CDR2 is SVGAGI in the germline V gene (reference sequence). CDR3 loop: CASNQGAGTGELFF. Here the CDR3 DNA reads TGTGCCAGCAACCAGGGGGCCGGCACCGGGGAGCTGTTTTTT.

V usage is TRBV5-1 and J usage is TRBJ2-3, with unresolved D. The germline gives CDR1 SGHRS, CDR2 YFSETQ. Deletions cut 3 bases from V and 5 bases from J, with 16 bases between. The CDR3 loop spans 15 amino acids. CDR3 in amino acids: CASSSLGIAGDTQYF. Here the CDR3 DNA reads TGCGCCAGCAGCTCCCTAGGGATCGCCGGAGATACGCAGTATTTT.

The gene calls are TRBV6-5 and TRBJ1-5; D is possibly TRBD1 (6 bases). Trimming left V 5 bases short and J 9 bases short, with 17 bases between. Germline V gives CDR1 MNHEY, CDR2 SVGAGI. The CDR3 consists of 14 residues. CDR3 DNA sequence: TGTGCCAGCAGTCCAGGGGCGAGGGGGTCGCCCCAGCATTTT. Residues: CASSPGARGSPQHF.

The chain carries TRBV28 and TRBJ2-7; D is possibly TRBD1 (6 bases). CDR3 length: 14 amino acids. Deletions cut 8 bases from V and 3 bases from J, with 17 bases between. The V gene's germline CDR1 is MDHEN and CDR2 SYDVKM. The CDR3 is CASVSGDQVYEQYF. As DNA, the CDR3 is TGTGCCAGCGTCTCAGGGGACCAAGTCTACGAGCAGTACTTC.

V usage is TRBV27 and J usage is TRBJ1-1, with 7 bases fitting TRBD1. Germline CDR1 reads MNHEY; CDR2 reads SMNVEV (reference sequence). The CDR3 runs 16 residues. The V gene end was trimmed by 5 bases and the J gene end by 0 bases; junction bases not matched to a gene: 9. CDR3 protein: CASSAQGNLVNTEAFF. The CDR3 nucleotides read TGTGCCAGCAGTGCACAGGGGAATTTGGTGAACACTGAAGCTTTCTTT.

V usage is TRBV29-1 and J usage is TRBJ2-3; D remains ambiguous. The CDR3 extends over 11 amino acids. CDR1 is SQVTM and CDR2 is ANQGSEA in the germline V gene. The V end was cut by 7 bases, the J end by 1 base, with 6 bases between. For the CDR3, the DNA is TGCAGCGGTCTTCGCACAGATACGCAGTATTTT. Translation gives CSGLRTDTQYF.

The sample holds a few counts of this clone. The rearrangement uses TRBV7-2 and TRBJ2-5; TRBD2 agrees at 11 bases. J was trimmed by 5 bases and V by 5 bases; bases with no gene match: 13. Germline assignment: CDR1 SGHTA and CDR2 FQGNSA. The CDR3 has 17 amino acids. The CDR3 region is CASSKGLAASKRETQYF. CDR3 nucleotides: TGTGCCAGCAGCAAGGGACTAGCGGCAAGTAAAAGGGAGACCCAGTACTTC.

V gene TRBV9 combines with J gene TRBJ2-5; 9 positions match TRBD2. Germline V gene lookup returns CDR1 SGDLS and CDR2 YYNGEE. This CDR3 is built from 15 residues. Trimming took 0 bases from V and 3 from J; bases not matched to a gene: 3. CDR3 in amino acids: CASSVARTSEETQYF. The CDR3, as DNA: TGTGCCAGCAGCGTAGCCCGGACTAGCGAAGAGACCCAGTACTTC.

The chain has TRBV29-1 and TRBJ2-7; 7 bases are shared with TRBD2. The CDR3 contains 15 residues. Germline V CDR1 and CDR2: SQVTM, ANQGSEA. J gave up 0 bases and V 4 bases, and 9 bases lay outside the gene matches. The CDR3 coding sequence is TGCAGCGTTGGACGTGGCGGGGGTTTCTCCTACGAGCAGTACTTC. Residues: CSVGRGGGFSYEQYF.

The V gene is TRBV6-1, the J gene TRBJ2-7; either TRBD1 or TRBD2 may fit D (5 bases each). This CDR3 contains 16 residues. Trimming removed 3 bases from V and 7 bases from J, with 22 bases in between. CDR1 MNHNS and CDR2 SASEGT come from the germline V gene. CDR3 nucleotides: TGTGCCAGCAGTGATCAATCCGGGACGCCCTTCTGGGAGCAGTACTTC. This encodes CASSDQSGTPFWEQYF.

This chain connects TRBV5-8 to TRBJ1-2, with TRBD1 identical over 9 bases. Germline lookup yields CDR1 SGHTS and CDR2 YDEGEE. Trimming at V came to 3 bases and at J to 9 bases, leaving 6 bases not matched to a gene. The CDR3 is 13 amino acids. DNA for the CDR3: TGTGCCAGCAGCTCTGGACAGGGGAGTAGCTACACCTTC. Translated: CASSSGQGSSYTF. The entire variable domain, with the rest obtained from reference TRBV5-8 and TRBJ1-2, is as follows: EAGVTQSPTHLIKTRGQQATLRCSPISGHTSVYWYQQALGLGLQFLLWYDEGEERNRGNFPPRFSGRQFPNYSSELNVNALELEDSALYLCASSSGQGSSYTFGSGTRLTVV.

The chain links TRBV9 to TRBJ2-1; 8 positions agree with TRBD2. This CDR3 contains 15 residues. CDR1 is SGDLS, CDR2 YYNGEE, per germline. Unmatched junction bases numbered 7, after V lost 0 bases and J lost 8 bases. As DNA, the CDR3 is TGTGCCAGCAGCGTAGCCGGGGGGGATTTCGATGAGCAGTTCTTC. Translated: CASSVAGGDFDEQFF.

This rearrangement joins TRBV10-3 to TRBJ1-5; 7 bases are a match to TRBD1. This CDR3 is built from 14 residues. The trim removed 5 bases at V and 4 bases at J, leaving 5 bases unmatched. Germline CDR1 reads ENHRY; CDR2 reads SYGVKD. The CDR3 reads CAISPDRENQPQHF. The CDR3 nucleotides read TGTGCCATCAGTCCCGACAGGGAGAATCAGCCCCAGCATTTT.

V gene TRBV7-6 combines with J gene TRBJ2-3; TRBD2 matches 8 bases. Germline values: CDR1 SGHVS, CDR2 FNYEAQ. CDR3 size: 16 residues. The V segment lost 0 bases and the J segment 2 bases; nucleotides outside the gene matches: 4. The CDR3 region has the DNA TGTGCCAGCAGCTTAGCCAGCGGGGGAAACACAGATACGCAGTATTTT. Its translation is CASSLASGGNTDTQYF.

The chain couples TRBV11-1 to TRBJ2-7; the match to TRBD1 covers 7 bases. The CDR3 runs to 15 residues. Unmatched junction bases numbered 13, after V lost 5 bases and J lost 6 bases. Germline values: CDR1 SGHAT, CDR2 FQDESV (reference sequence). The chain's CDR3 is CASSLSIWTGTEQYF. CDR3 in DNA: TGTGCCAGCAGCCTATCTATCTGGACAGGTACCGAGCAGTACTTC.

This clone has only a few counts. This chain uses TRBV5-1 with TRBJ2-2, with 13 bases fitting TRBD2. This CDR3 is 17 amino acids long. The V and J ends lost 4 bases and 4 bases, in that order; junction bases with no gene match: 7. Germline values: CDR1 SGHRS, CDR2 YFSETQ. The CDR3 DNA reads TGCGCCAGCAGCCCGGGACTAGCGGGGTCGGGCACCGGGGAGCTGTTTTTT. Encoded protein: CASSPGLAGSGTGELFF.

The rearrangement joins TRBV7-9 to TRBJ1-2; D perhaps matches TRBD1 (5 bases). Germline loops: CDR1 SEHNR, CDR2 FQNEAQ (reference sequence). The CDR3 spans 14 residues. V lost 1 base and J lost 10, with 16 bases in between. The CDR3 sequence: CASSLVEGVDDYTF. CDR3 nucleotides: TGTGCCAGCAGCTTAGTGGAAGGGGTCGATGACTACACCTTC.

The chain's CDR3 is CASSLRTGAYEQYF. For the CDR3, the DNA is TGCGCCAGCAGCCTGCGGACAGGGGCCTACGAGCAGTACTTC. The rearrangement uses TRBV4-3 and TRBJ2-7, with 9 bases fitting TRBD1. Germline V gene lookup returns CDR1 LGHNA and CDR2 YSLEER. The V and J ends lost 4 bases and 2 bases, in that order; junction bases with no gene match: 3. This CDR3 region has 14 residues.

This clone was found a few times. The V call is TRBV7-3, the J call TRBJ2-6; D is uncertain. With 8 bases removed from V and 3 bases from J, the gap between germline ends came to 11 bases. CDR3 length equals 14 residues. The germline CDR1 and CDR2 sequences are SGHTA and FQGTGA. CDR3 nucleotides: TGTGCCAGCCGTGAGCACGGTGGGGCCAACGTCCTGACTTTC. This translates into CASREHGGANVLTF.